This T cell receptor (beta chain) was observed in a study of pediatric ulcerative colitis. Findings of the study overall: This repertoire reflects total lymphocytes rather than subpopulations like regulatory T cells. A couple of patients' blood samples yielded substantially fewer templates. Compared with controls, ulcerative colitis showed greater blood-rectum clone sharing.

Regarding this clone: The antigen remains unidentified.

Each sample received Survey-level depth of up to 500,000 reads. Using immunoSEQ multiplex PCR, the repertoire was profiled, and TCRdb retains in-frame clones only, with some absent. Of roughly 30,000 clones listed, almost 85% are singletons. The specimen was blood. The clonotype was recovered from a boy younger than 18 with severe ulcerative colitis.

This chain's CDR3 is CASGHYFTGRSYNSPLHF. CDR3 nucleotides: TGTGCTAGTGGTCATTATTTTACAGGGCGTTCCTATAATTCACCCCTCCACTTT. This chain joins TRBV12-5 and TRBJ1-6; D perhaps matches TRBD1 (6 bases). Germline loops: CDR1 LGHNT, CDR2 FRNRAP. The V and J ends lost 5 bases and 1 base respectively, with 18 bases between them. This CDR3 has 18 residues.